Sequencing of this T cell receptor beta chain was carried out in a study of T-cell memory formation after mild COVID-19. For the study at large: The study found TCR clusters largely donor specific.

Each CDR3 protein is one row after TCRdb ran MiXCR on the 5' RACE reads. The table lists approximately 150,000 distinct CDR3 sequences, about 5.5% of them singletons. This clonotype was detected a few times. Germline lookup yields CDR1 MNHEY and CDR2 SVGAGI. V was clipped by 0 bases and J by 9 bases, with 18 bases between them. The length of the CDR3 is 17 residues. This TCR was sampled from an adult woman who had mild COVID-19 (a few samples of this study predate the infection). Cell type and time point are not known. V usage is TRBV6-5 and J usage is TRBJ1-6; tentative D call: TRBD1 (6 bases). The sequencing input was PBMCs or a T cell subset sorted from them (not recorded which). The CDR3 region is CASSYSSKAGASSPLHF. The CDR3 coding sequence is TGTGCCAGCAGTTACTCGTCCAAGGCAGGGGCGAGTTCACCCCTCCACTTT.